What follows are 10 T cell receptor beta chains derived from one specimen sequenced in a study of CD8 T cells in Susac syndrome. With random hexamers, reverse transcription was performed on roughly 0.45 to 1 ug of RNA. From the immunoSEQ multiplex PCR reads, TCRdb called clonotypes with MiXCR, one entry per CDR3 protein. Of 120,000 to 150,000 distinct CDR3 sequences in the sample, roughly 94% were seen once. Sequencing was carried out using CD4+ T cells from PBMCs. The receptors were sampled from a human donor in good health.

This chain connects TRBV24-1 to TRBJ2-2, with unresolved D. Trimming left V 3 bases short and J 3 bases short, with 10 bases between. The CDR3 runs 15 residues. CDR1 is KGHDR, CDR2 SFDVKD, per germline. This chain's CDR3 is CATSDPSRDTGELFF. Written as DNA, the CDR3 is TGTGCCACCAGTGATCCGTCCAGAGACACCGGGGAGCTGTTTTTT.

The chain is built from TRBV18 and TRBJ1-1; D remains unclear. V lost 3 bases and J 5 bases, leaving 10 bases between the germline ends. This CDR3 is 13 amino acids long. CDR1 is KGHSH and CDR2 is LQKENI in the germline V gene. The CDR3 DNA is TGTGCCAGCTCACCCCAATCGGGGACTGAAGCTTTCTTT. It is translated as CASSPQSGTEAFF.

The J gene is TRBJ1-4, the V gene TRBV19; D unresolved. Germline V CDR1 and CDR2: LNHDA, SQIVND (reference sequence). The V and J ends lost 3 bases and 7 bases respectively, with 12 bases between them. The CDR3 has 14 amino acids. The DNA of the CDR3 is TGTGCCAGTAGTATCCAGGTTCGATTTGAAAAACTGTTTTTT. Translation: CASSIQVRFEKLFF.

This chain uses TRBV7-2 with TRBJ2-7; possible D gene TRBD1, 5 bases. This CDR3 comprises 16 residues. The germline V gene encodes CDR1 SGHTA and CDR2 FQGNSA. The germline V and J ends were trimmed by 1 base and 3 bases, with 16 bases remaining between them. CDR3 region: CASSLDQGGLLYEQYF. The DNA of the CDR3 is TGTGCCAGCAGCTTAGATCAGGGCGGCCTACTCTACGAGCAGTACTTC.

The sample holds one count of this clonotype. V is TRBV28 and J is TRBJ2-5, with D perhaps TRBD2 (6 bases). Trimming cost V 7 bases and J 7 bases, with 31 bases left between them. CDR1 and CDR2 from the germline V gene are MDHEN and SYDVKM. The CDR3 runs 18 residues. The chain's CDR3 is CASTTYSWGDPQRRTQYF. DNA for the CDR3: TGTGCCAGCACCACCTACTCGTGGGGGGACCCCCAAAGGCGGACCCAGTACTTC.

In nucleotides, the CDR3 is TGTGCCACCAGGGGTTCGGACACCGGGGAGCTGTTTTTT. Translated, it gives CATRGSDTGELFF. The chain couples TRBV10-3 to TRBJ2-2, with a weak D call TRBD1 (6 bases). V lost 10 bases and J lost 3, with 12 bases in between. The CDR3 length is 13 residues. Germline lookup yields CDR1 ENHRY and CDR2 SYGVKD.

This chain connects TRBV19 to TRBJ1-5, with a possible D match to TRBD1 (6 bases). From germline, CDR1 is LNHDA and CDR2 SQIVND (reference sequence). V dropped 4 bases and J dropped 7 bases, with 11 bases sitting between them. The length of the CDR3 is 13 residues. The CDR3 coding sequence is TGTGCCAGTAGTAGTGGGGGCCGACAGCCCCAGCATTTT. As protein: CASSSGGRQPQHF.

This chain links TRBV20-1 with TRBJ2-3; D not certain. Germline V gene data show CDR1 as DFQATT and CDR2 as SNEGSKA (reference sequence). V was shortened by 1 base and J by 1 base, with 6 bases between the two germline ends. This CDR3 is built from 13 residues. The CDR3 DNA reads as TGCAGTGCTAGAGTTCAGGGCACAGATACGCAGTATTTT. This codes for CSARVQGTDTQYF.

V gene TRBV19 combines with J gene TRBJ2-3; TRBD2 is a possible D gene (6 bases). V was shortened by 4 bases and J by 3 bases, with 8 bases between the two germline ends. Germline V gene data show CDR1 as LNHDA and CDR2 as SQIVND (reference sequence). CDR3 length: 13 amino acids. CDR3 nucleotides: TGTGCCAGTAGTACCCGGGAGACAGATACGCAGTATTTT. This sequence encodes CASSTRETDTQYF. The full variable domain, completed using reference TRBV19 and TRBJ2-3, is DGGITQSPKYLFRKEGQNVTLSCEQNLNHDAMYWYRQDPGQGLRLIYYSQIVNDFQKGDIAEGYSVSREKKESFPLTVTSAQKNPTAFYLCASSTRETDTQYFGPGTRLTVL.

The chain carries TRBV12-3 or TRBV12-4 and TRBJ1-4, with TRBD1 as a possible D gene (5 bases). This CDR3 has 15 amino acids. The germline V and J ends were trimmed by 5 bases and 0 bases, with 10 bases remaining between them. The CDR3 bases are TGTGCCAGCAGTCATGACAGAACAACTAATGAAAAACTGTTTTTT. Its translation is CASSHDRTTNEKLFF.